This T cell receptor (beta chain) derives from a study of cytomegalovirus exposure and HLA in healthy donors (TCRdb year 2017). For context, the study as a whole: In an earlier analysis of some 550 of the donors, 250 to 350 Gb of sequence data and 117 million unique TCR beta sequences from about 179 million T cells were reported. About 300 gigabases of sequencing data and approximately 84 million unique TCR sequences were included in an early release covering under 650 HLA-typed donors. Among the roughly 400 genotyped donors, around 81% belonged to the genetic ancestry cluster associated with self-reported Caucasian donors. The study aimed to test whether signatures of past pathogen exposure could be identified by cataloging public T cell receptors. The study profiled the T cell repertoires of hundreds of subjects by immunosequencing and related them to cytomegalovirus serostatus. In addition to the first cohort of approximately 670 subjects, a separate validation cohort of 120 different subjects was used. High-throughput TCR immunosequencing, statistical association of individual TCRs with disease status, and machine learning were combined to predict cytomegalovirus infection status. A later analysis re-examined previously published TCR beta repertoires from more than 600 donors and added high-resolution HLA genotyping to investigate patterns of TCR occurrence. In the later analysis, no new phenotypic data were used to find candidate immune exposures; instead, reliance was placed on TCR beta sequences and their occurrence across donors. An earlier analysis of approximately 640 of the donors applied high-throughput TCR beta sequencing to assess whether each TCR beta V gene segment acted as functional or pseudogenic. Alongside the repertoire data, information on donor age, sex, ethnicity and CMV serostatus was compiled. In a later genetic analysis, genome-wide SNP genotypes for about 55% of the roughly 700 donors were used, and that subset was treated as a discovery cohort. Every repertoire in the discovery cohort had been generated on one and the same sequencing platform. Class I and class II HLA loci were covered by the typing at four-digit resolution. The number of typed donors differed by locus: about 629-640 for A, B, C, DRB1 and DQB1; 522 for DQA1; fewer than 610 for DPA1; and roughly 470 for DPB1. Four or five DR-DQ haplotypes were handled as single units for association and clustering, since linkage in the cohort was strong. Among about 400 genotyped donors of the cohort, an average of roughly 230,000 unique TCR beta nucleotide sequences was sequenced per donor, of which roughly 17% were non-productive. General study outcomes and caveats: The cohort was sequenced for TCR beta chains only, and without alpha or paired-chain data the features that could be detected were limited. Cytomegalovirus status was reported to be diagnosed by the classifier with high specificity and sensitivity in both the original and validation cohorts. The authors suggested that the approach could potentially be generalized to other disease states and immunological phenotypes. In vitro tests confirmed that a few of the cytomegalovirus-associated TCR beta chains recognize cytomegalovirus antigens. A later analysis found that TCR association rates varied across HLA loci, with DRB1 alleles showing the most associated TCRs and HLA-C alleles the fewest. Because HLA typing was unavailable for some donors at each locus, only the typed subset was used in association tests. Some IMGT-functional V segments, including TRBV6-2 and TRBV6-3, could not be distinguished by the 87-base-pair reads and were therefore excluded. A later analysis found that HLA-associated TCR beta chains were more clonally expanded and had lower generation probabilities than equally common non-associated chains. For the cohort, immune exposure information was limited to CMV serostatus. A group of highly shared sequence variants was considered likely to be a technical artifact of the sequencing pipeline. Linkage disequilibrium might explain the correlated functional status among segregating V segments, but an unknown experimental factor could not be ruled out. When HLA alleles, especially DR and DQ, strongly co-occurred, attributing TCR associations to individual alleles was difficult. Across donors, most TCR sequences were observed very rarely, whereas some public TCRs were present in many individuals. Compared with the roughly 700-donor mean, donors in an Asian-associated ancestry cluster had fewer N-insertions in productive TCRs, according to a later genetic analysis. In a later analysis, most CMV-associated TCR beta chains were found to appear HLA-restricted, with HLA associations seemingly driven largely by CMV exposure. A further reported finding was that TCR beta sequences accurately predicted the HLA-A and HLA-B alleles for most subjects in the first cohort. The study gave a list of about 160 TCR beta chains associated with cytomegalovirus. A later analysis reported that several top co-occurrence clusters appeared linked to parvovirus B19, influenza, CMV and Epstein-Barr virus. The earlier analysis of about 600 of the donors excluded 15 to 20 rarely observed V segments, including chromosome 9 orphons, because counts were too low. In a later analysis, some 17,000 TCR beta sequences were associated with specific HLA alleles at a false discovery rate of 0.05. Presence/absence analyses assumed roughly uniform sequencing depth across donors, an assumption that may not hold. In an earlier analysis of around 600 of the donors, most TCR beta V segments were observed in productive rearrangements about 87% or about 30% of the time, broadly matching IMGT annotations. In a later genetic analysis, a missense DCLRE1C variant was associated with V-gene and J-gene trimming of TCR beta chains, and the association was replicated in an independent cohort.

The cohort was made up of 666 healthy bone marrow donors. At the time of sampling, all cohort members were nominally healthy, though unrecorded immune exposures were likely present. The donor tested CMV seronegative, placing the donor among the 350 or so seronegative members of the cohort. Each donor provided a peripheral blood sample, and peripheral blood mononuclear cells were used for TCR beta sequencing. Genomic DNA extraction from the blood cell samples was performed with the Qiagen DNeasy Blood Extraction Kit. Receptor libraries were prepared by the immunoSEQ multiplex PCR assay. For the multiplex PCR, a mixture combining 60 forward primers for TCR Vbeta segments and 13 reverse primers for TCR Jbeta segments was used. The CDR3 region of rearranged TCR beta genes was amplified from genomic DNA by a multiplex PCR assay. Amplified TCR beta libraries were sequenced as 87-base-pair reads on the Illumina HiSeq System. In the original analysis: A later analysis counted around 72 million unique TCR beta chains across the 700 or so repertoires, and roughly 11 million of these chains were shared by at least two donors. To remove PCR and sequencing errors, raw reads were error-corrected and collapsed into unique sequences using a nearest-neighbor algorithm that merged closely related sequences. CDR3 sequences were aligned to IMGT reference sequences to assign V, D and J gene segments. For a sequence to be retained, at least a six-nucleotide match to both a V gene segment and a J gene segment was required. Rearrangements were classified as productive when the CDR3 lacked stop codons and remained in frame with V and J, and all other rearrangements were classified as non-productive. CDR3 was defined by IMGT convention, running from the second conserved V-encoded cysteine to the conserved J-encoded phenylalanine. In an earlier analysis of roughly 610 of the donors, sequences lacking an unambiguous match to a single V gene segment were excluded. An earlier analysis of a few hundred of the donors called V segments functional above 56.7% productive rearrangements and segregating when the between-donor standard deviation exceeded 5%. To diagnose cytomegalovirus status from the catalog of TCR beta chain sequences, a statistical classification framework was built. A later analysis assigned V and J genes by comparing TCR nucleotide sequences with IMGT/GENE-DB human TR gene sequences. A later analysis assigned CDR3 sequences and most-parsimonious VDJ recombination scenarios with the TCRdist pipeline. In a later analysis, each TCR beta chain was defined by its CDR3 amino acid sequence together with its V-gene family, and reads without a unique V-gene family were excluded. In a later analysis, 450 to 600 highly shared, low-generation-probability nucleotide sequences were removed to address suspected cross-contamination and a sequencing artifact. In a later analysis, a clonal expansion index for each public chain was calculated from normalized within-repertoire ranks of inferred template counts. In a later analysis, generation probabilities were computed with a VDJ recombination model fitted to out-of-frame rearrangements, and the resulting probabilities were checked against IGoR. In a later analysis, hypergeometric tests were used to score TCR-TCR, TCR-HLA and TCR-CMV co-occurrence, with a repertoire-size bias correction applied to TCR pairs. A later analysis estimated false discovery rates by permuting HLA or CMV assignments 20 times. In a later analysis, co-occurring TCRs were grouped using DBSCAN, with TCRdist sequence similarity added in when clustering inside HLA-allele-positive subsets. Repertoires with fewer than 30,000 or more than 120,000 public chains, plus five repertoires with anomalous nucleotide sharing, were excluded from co-occurrence clustering. TCRdb mirrors the immuneACCESS table, restricted to in-frame sequences. Some clones are absent from its copies; in checked studies, under half trace to an unresolved V gene, and the reason for the others is unknown. V and J calls and clone size are those listed in that table; D and trimming were worked out from the DNA. In this sample the table shows about 140,000 clones, approximately 84% of which occur a single time. 1.5% to 2.5% of the sample is held by the ten biggest clonotypes.

In the case of this clone: The specificity of this receptor is unknown. Qualities for individual bases were not recorded, and no much larger clone is one base off.

Between the V and J ends, shortened by 4 bases and 2 bases respectively, the junction contains 12 bases. Reading the germline V gene (reference sequence) gives CDR1 SGHKS and CDR2 YYEKEE. From the cysteine through the phenylalanine, the CDR3 covers 14 amino acids. The only DNA kept is the CDR3, 42 bases in frame from the first base. The sequenced material came from PBMCs. The sequence joins TRBV5-5 to TRBJ1-1; the D region possibly corresponds to TRBD1 (5 bases align). This clonotype was sampled from a woman aged 40 to 50 in good health and CMV-seronegative. The CDR3 protein is CASSSGTPNTEAFF. The nucleotides read TGTGCCAGCAGCAGCGGGACCCCAAACACTGAAGCTTTCTTT.